One sample yielded the 23 T cell receptor beta chains listed below, sequenced in a study of CD8 T cells in ankylosing spondylitis. Study conclusions and caveats: There was a TCR beta motif, made of 7 or 8 highly homologous variants, that appeared characteristic of ankylosing spondylitis blood.

TCRdb re-called the 5' RACE reads with MiXCR, one entry per CDR3 protein. The sample lists 200,000 to 250,000 distinct CDR3 sequences; 15% to 20% were seen once. These receptors are not linked to any known antigen. The specimen was blood, either unsorted or a sorted T cell fraction (not recorded which). These TCRs come from a male donor with ankylosing spondylitis.

This clonotype was seen only once. The chain has TRBV2 and TRBJ2-7, with 7 nucleotides matching TRBD1. The CDR3 totals 14 residues. Germline V gives CDR1 SNHLY, CDR2 FYNNEI. V shed 6 bases and J 3 bases; nucleotides not matched to a gene: 8. The CDR3 bases are TGTGCCAGCAGGATACAGGGGATGAGCTACGAGCAGTACTTC. Encoded protein: CASRIQGMSYEQYF.

Only a few counts were recorded for this clonotype. As DNA, the CDR3 is TGTGCCATCAGTGAGCCCCCGGAAGGGACTGAGAGAGATGAGCAGTTCTTC. It translates to CAISEPPEGTERDEQFF. This rearrangement joins TRBV10-3 to TRBJ2-1; D might be TRBD2 (6 bases). Germline values: CDR1 ENHRY, CDR2 SYGVKD. CDR3 size: 17 residues. Trimming removed 2 bases from V and 8 bases from J, with 22 bases in between.

This sequence joins TRBV7-2 and TRBJ1-2; D gene uncertain. CDR1 is SGHTA and CDR2 is FQGNSA in the germline V gene. CDR3 length: 15 amino acids. V was clipped by 2 bases and J by 1 base, with 11 bases between them. The DNA for the CDR3 is TGTGCCAGCAGCTTATCGGACCGGGGTAACTATGGCTACACCTTC. Translated, it gives CASSLSDRGNYGYTF.

This clonotype was seen a single time. The chain carries TRBV6-2 or TRBV6-3 and TRBJ1-2, with a weak D call TRBD1 (6 bases). The CDR3 sequence is 14 residues long. Between the trimmed V and J ends, which lost 6 bases and 2 bases, there was a span of 13 bases. Germline V gene lookup returns CDR1 MNHEY and CDR2 SVGEGT. The CDR3 here is CASSLQDSNYGYTF. The CDR3 DNA is TGTGCCAGCAGCTTACAGGACAGCAACTATGGCTACACCTTC.

The rearrangement joins TRBV7-8 to TRBJ1-5; a weak D match, TRBD1 (5 bases). The V end lost 4 bases, the J end lost 7 bases, and 17 bases lay between the germline ends. The CDR3 covers 15 residues. Germline CDR1 is SGHVS and CDR2 is FQNEAQ. The CDR3 nucleotides read TGTGCCAGCAGCTCTCCGACTGACGGGGCACAGCCCCAGCATTTT. This gives the protein CASSSPTDGAQPQHF.

This clonotype was recorded at least ten times. This chain links TRBV29-1 with TRBJ2-3; D might be TRBD1 or TRBD2, each matching 5 bases. The CDR3 has 15 residues. The germline V and J ends were trimmed by 3 bases and 3 bases, with 16 bases remaining between them. In germline, CDR1 is SQVTM, CDR2 ANQGSEA. This chain's CDR3 is CSVDGGNFRTDTQYF. The CDR3 coding sequence is TGCAGCGTTGATGGGGGAAATTTTAGAACAGATACGCAGTATTTT.

This clonotype was counted a few times. The rearrangement links TRBV7-9 to TRBJ1-1; D unresolved. The V gene's germline CDR1 is SEHNR and CDR2 FQNEAQ (reference sequence). V gave up 0 bases and J gave up 4 bases, with 9 bases separating them. This CDR3 comprises 14 residues. The chain's CDR3 is CASSLARVATEAFF. The DNA of the CDR3 is TGTGCCAGCAGCTTAGCCCGAGTTGCCACTGAAGCTTTCTTT.

This clonotype has a handful of counts. The V and J genes are TRBV20-1 and TRBJ2-1; TRBD2 matches at 8 bases. V was pared by 3 bases and J by 0 bases, with 4 bases of the junction left unmatched. The CDR3 extends over 15 amino acids. The germline gives CDR1 DFQATT, CDR2 SNEGSKA (reference sequence). The CDR3 loop is CSASNSGSSYNEQFF. CDR3 coding DNA: TGCAGTGCTAGTAACAGCGGGAGCTCCTACAATGAGCAGTTCTTC.

This clonotype appeared a few times. The chain carries TRBV6-1 and TRBJ1-1; possible D gene TRBD1, 6 bases. Trimming stripped 6 bases from V and 5 bases from J, with 22 bases between. The germline V gene encodes CDR1 MNHNS and CDR2 SASEGT. The CDR3 has 16 residues. The CDR3 DNA reads as TGTGCCAGCAGCCTCATTAAGGGGGAGGGAGGTACTGAAGCTTTCTTT. Translated, it gives CASSLIKGEGGTEAFF.

This clonotype has at least ten counts. The V and J genes are TRBV11-2 and TRBJ2-5; either TRBD1 or TRBD2 may fit D (5 bases each). V lost 0 bases, J lost 5 bases, and 16 bases lay in between. Germline V gene lookup returns CDR1 SGHAT and CDR2 FQNNGV. This CDR3 has 16 residues. This CDR3 is CASSLDQIGREETQYF. CDR3 nucleotides: TGTGCCAGCAGCTTAGATCAGATCGGCAGGGAGGAGACCCAGTACTTC. The full variable domain, completed using reference TRBV11-2 and TRBJ2-5, is EAGVAQSPRYKIIEKRQSVAFWCNPISGHATLYWYQQILGQGPKLLIQFQNNGVVDDSQLPKDRFSAERLKGVDSTLKIQPAKLEDSAVYLCASSLDQIGREETQYFGPGTRLLVL.

The chain is built from TRBV20-1 and TRBJ2-2; 9 bases align to TRBD1. Germline lookup yields CDR1 DFQATT and CDR2 SNEGSKA (reference sequence). Germline trimming cut 5 bases from V and 8 bases from J; bases unmatched to any gene: 6. There are 13 residues in the CDR3. CDR3 nucleotide sequence: TGCAGTGCTGACAAACAGGGGGCTGGGGAGCTGTTTTTT. Translating it yields CSADKQGAGELFF.

The chain combines TRBV15 with TRBJ2-3; 8 positions match TRBD1. CDR1 and CDR2 (germline): LNHNV, YYDKDF (reference sequence). J gave up 1 base and V 3 bases, and 9 bases lay outside the gene matches. This CDR3 is 17 amino acids long. CDR3 loop: CATSRPSRGHGTDTQYF. The CDR3 DNA sequence: TGTGCCACCAGCAGGCCGTCCAGGGGGCACGGCACAGATACGCAGTATTTT. Variable domain in full (rest from reference TRBV15 and TRBJ2-3): DAMVIQNPRYQVTQFGKPVTLSCSQTLNHNVMYWYQQKSSQAPKLLFHYYDKDFNNEADTPDNFQSRRPNTSFCFLDIRSPGLGDTAMYLCATSRPSRGHGTDTQYFGPGTRLTVL.

This clonotype was observed a handful of times. The chain has TRBV4-3 and TRBJ2-7, with TRBD1 matching 7 bases. The V gene's germline CDR1 is LGHNA and CDR2 YSLEER. The CDR3 covers 16 residues. With 0 bases clipped from V and 0 bases from J, the junction kept 5 bases outside the gene matches. The CDR3 is CASSQDSGGSSYEQYF. DNA of the CDR3: TGCGCCAGCAGCCAAGATTCAGGGGGAAGCTCCTACGAGCAGTACTTC.

The rearrangement links TRBV2 to TRBJ2-3; D is possibly TRBD2 (6 bases). Germline-derived CDR1 and CDR2 are SNHLY and FYNNEI. The length of the CDR3 is 13 residues. V was pared by 8 bases and J by 1 base, with 10 bases between. The CDR3: CASVGGGTDTQYF. CDR3 DNA: TGTGCCAGCGTCGGGGGAGGCACAGATACGCAGTATTTT.

This clonotype was detected only a few times. This chain connects TRBV4-2 to TRBJ2-7; possible D gene TRBD1, 5 bases. The V end was cut by 4 bases, the J end by 5 bases, with 12 bases between. CDR1 is LGHNA, CDR2 YNFKEQ, per germline. This CDR3 spans 13 amino acids. The CDR3 DNA reads TGTGCCAGCAGCCGAGGTCAGGGTGACGAGCAGTACTTC. This encodes CASSRGQGDEQYF.

This chain connects TRBV20-1 to TRBJ2-1, with 9 bases matching TRBD2. CDR3 length: 15 amino acids. V shed 3 bases and J 2 bases; nucleotides not matched to a gene: 5. Germline V gene sequence: CDR1 DFQATT, CDR2 SNEGSKA (reference sequence). The CDR3 DNA is TGCAGTGCTAGGGCTGGGACTAGCCCCTACAATGAGCAGTTCTTC. It encodes CSARAGTSPYNEQFF.

The chain links TRBV29-1 to TRBJ2-2; D remains ambiguous. Germline V gene sequence: CDR1 SQVTM, CDR2 ANQGSEA. The CDR3 has 12 amino acids. The V end lost 7 bases, the J end lost 3 bases, and 9 bases lay between the germline ends. Written as DNA, the CDR3 is TGCAGCGCTGGTCAGTACACCGGGGAGCTGTTTTTT. Encoded protein: CSAGQYTGELFF.

V gene TRBV11-2 combines with J gene TRBJ2-3; TRBD2 matches at 10 bases. The germline V gene encodes CDR1 SGHAT and CDR2 FQNNGV. The CDR3 sequence is 17 residues long. V lost 0 bases and J lost 6; bases outside the gene matches: 9. The DNA of the CDR3 is TGTGCCAGCAGCTTAGAAACCCTAGCGGGAGTTGGTGATACGCAGTATTTT. Amino acid sequence: CASSLETLAGVGDTQYF.

This sequence joins TRBV6-5 and TRBJ2-1, with 10 bases aligning to TRBD2. V trimming: 0 bases; J trimming: 0 bases; junction bases outside the gene matches: 5. Germline CDR1 reads MNHEY; CDR2 reads SVGAGI. The CDR3 covers 18 residues. Here the CDR3 reads CASSYSYSGGFSYNEQFF. The CDR3 coding sequence is TGTGCCAGCAGTTACTCTTATAGCGGGGGGTTCTCCTACAATGAGCAGTTCTTC.

The gene calls are TRBV7-9 and TRBJ2-7; TRBD1 agrees at 9 bases. The CDR3 covers 15 residues. Germline CDR1 SEHNR, CDR2 FQNEAQ (reference sequence). Germline trimming cut 4 bases from V and 1 base from J; bases unmatched to any gene: 5. As DNA, the CDR3 is TGTGCCAGCAGCTCCTCGACAGGGGGGTCCTACGAGCAGTACTTC. Translated, it gives CASSSSTGGSYEQYF. Complete variable domain (other parts from reference TRBV7-9 and TRBJ2-7): DTGVSQNPRHKITKRGQNVTFRCDPISEHNRLYWYRQTLGQGPEFLTYFQNEAQLEKSRLLSDRFSAERPKGSFSTLEIQRTEQGDSAMYLCASSSSTGGSYEQYFGPGTRLTVT.

The table lists this clonotype with a few counts. This chain connects TRBV27 to TRBJ2-1; a possible D gene is TRBD2 (5 bases). CDR1 MNHEY and CDR2 SMNVEV come from the germline V gene (reference sequence). This CDR3 region has 13 residues. Trimming cost V 5 bases and J 9 bases, with 14 bases left between them. The CDR3 nucleotides read TGTGCCAGCAGTGCGGACCTCGAGGGTGAGCAGTTCTTC. Its translation is CASSADLEGEQFF.

The V gene is TRBV10-3, the J gene TRBJ1-1, with 9 bases that match TRBD1. This CDR3 is 13 amino acids long. V lost 6 bases to trimming and J lost 4 bases; unmatched junction nucleotides: 3. From germline, CDR1 is ENHRY and CDR2 SYGVKD. CDR3 nucleotide sequence: TGTGCCATCAGCCTGACAGGGGGCACTGAAGCTTTCTTT. Its translation: CAISLTGGTEAFF.

The chain has TRBV18 and TRBJ1-4, with no clear D. Germline V gives CDR1 KGHSH, CDR2 LQKENI. The CDR3 is 16 amino acids. V lost 1 base and J lost 5, with 14 bases in between. The chain's CDR3 is CASSPRGTGENEKLFF. CDR3 nucleotides: TGTGCCAGCTCACCACGCGGCACGGGAGAAAATGAAAAACTGTTTTTT.